This T cell receptor beta chain comes out of a study of radiotherapy plus CTLA-4 blockade in lung cancer. The assay was immunoSEQ multiplex PCR, and TCRdb's table has in-frame clones only and misses some. The data show roughly 69,000 clones, 76% seen once. CDR1 is MNHNS and CDR2 is SASEGT in the germline V gene. This CDR3 comprises 15 residues. V dropped 2 bases and J dropped 1; count of bases not matched to a gene: 4. This sequence originates from a human donor with non-small cell lung cancer whose response to radiotherapy plus ipilimumab could not be evaluated. Some clones in this sample may be carry-over from other donors' samples. The chain has TRBV6-1 and TRBJ1-1; 7 positions match TRBD1. The starting material was peripheral blood, obtained from a patient treated with radiotherapy plus ipilimumab. The CDR3 nucleotides read TGTGCCAGCAGTGAAACCGGGACAGCGAACACTGAAGCTTTCTTT. This encodes CASSETGTANTEAFF.